This entry is about one T cell receptor beta chain. Its antigen remains unknown. This specimen belongs to a study of cytomegalovirus exposure and HLA in healthy donors. The PCR was carried out with 60 Vbeta primers and 13 Jbeta primers. Methods used by the authors: Among the unique TCR beta chains that a later analysis counted, about 85 million in all, about 10 million were shared. Assay: immunoSEQ multiplex PCR; the TCRdb copy retains only in-frame clones and omits some. D and trimming come from the DNA, and the V and J calls and clone size come from that table. The sample consists of tens of thousands of clones, 72% of them appearing once. Whole-study findings and limits: In a later analysis, around 18,000 TCR beta sequences were associated with HLA alleles at 0.05 false discovery rate. Among the CMV-associated chains, a few were confirmed in vitro as specific for CMV antigens.

CDR1 is SGHTS and CDR2 is YDEGEE in the germline V gene. Unmatched junction bases numbered 12, after V lost 0 bases and J lost 4 bases. The CDR3 contains 17 residues. The TCR was taken from a man aged 25-40 years in good health and CMV-seronegative. This rearrangement joins TRBV5-8 to TRBJ2-5; 7 bases fit TRBD2. The sequenced sample consisted of PBMCs. The CDR3 DNA reads as TGTGCCAGCAGCTTGGGTCGTACGGCGGGAGTAGGAGAGACCCAGTACTTC. This gives the protein CASSLGRTAGVGETQYF.